This entry features one TCR beta chain sequence. As yet, its antigen is unknown. Its ends do not fully match the called genes, so a read error is possible. This sample was taken from a study of cytomegalovirus exposure and HLA in healthy donors. General study points: Later analysis reportedly placed an Asian-associated ancestry cluster below the roughly 690-donor mean in N-insertions. The classifier reportedly diagnosed cytomegalovirus status with high sensitivity and specificity. Differences between HLA loci emerged in a later analysis of TCR association rates, with DRB1 most and HLA-C fewest.

The PCR made use of 60 Vbeta and 13 Jbeta primers. This table comes from immunoSEQ multiplex PCR, and its TCRdb copy is limited to in-frame clones, with some not included. This sample has about 100,000 clones, with roughly three quarters found just once. The germline CDR1 and CDR2 sequences are SEHNR and FQNEAQ (reference sequence). This CDR3 comprises 17 residues. The TCR originated in a female donor in good health and CMV-seropositive. Sequencing was carried out using PBMCs. This rearrangement joins TRBV7-9 to TRBJ1-1, with 7 bases fitting TRBD1. The CDR3 here is CSSSGPNTGAVNTEAFF. DNA for the CDR3: TGTTCCAGCAGCGGGCCGAACACAGGGGCGGTGAACACTGAAGCTTTCTTT.